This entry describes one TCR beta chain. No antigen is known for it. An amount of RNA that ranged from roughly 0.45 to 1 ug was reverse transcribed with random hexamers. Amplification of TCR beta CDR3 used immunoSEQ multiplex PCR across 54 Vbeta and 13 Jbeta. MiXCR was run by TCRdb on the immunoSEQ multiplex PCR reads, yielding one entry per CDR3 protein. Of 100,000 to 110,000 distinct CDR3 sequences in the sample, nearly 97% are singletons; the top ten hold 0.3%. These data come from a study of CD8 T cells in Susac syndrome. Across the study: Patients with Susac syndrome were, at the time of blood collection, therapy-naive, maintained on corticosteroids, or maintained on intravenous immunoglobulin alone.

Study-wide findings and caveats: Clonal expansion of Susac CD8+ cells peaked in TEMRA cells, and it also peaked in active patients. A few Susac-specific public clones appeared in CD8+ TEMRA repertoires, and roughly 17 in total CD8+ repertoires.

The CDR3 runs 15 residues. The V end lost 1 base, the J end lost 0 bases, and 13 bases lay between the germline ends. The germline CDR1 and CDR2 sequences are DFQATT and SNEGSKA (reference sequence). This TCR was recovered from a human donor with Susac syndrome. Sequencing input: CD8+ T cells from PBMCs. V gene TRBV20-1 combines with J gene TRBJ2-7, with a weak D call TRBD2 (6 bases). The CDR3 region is CSARAPGLSSYEQYF. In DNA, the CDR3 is TGCAGTGCTAGAGCTCCGGGACTCAGCTCCTACGAGCAGTACTTC.